Listed below are T cell receptor beta chains from one sample, sequenced in a study of early T cells in non-severe SARS-CoV-2 infection. TCRdb ran MiXCR on the 5' RACE reads and lists one entry per CDR3 protein. The sample lists approximately 97,000 distinct CDR3 sequences; approximately 11% were seen once. The material was whole blood, obtained at baseline. The origin of the receptors is an adult who was a healthcare worker with PCR-confirmed SARS-CoV-2 infection or an uninfected control (not recorded which). CDR3s include the opening cysteine and the closing phenylalanine or tryptophan. D genes are given only for firm matches. Size values are once, few and many counts, or a class for expanded clones, and some rows have none.

TRBD1,TRBV7-3,NA,TRBJ2-7,CASSDPGGQEREQYF,TGTGCCAGCAGCGATCCCGGGGGACAGGAGCGCGAGCAGTACTTC
NA,TRBV20-1,few,TRBJ1-1,CSAATRRRRNTEAFF,TGCAGTGCCGCAACCAGGAGGCGACGGAACACTGAAGCTTTCTTT
NA,TRBV28,many,TRBJ2-2,CASSLTGNTGELFF,TGTGCCAGCAGTCTAACAGGGAACACCGGGGAGCTGTTTTTT
NA,TRBV7-9,many,TRBJ2-6,CASSPGANSGANVLTF,TGTGCCAGCAGTCCGGGCGCGAACTCTGGGGCCAACGTCCTGACTTTC
TRBD1,TRBV7-3,many,TRBJ2-1,CASSLNRGTREQFF,TGTGCCAGCAGCTTAAACAGGGGTACGAGGGAGCAGTTCTTC
TRBD1,TRBV29-1,NA,TRBJ2-7,CSVRTGGVGREQYF,TGCAGCGTTCGGACAGGGGGCGTAGGGCGGGAGCAGTACTTC
TRBD1,TRBV12-3/TRBV12-4,NA,TRBJ1-6,CASTQGGHSPLHF,TGTGCCAGCACCCAGGGGGGGCATTCACCCCTCCACTTT
NA,TRBV11-2,many,TRBJ2-6,CASYPIRRGGSGANVLTF,TGTGCCAGCTACCCCATTAGGCGGGGCGGGTCTGGGGCCAACGTCCTGACTTTC
TRBD2,TRBV20-1,many,TRBJ2-2,CSARLTGGPGELFF,TGCAGTGCTAGACTCACGGGGGGGCCCGGGGAGCTGTTTTTT
NA,TRBV6-6,many,TRBJ2-5,CASSYEGNGQETQYF,TGTGCCAGCAGTTACGAGGGAAATGGGCAGGAGACCCAGTACTTC
NA,TRBV10-3,few,TRBJ2-7,CAISAAGQTYEQYF,TGTGCCATCAGTGCGGCCGGACAGACCTACGAGCAGTACTTC
NA,TRBV29-1,few,TRBJ1-4,CSVETGQTTKLFF,TGCAGCGTTGAAACGGGACAAACTACGAAACTGTTTTTT
NA,TRBV5-1,few,TRBJ2-3,CASSLGPSGALDTQYF,TGCGCCAGCAGCTTGGGCCCCTCGGGGGCGCTAGATACGCAGTATTTT
NA,TRBV21-1,NA,TRBJ2-3,CASSKAIPGTRTDTQYF,TGTGCCAGCAGCAAAGCCATCCCGGGAACCCGAACAGATACGCAGTATTTT
NA,TRBV5-5,few,TRBJ1-5,CASSFGSNQPQHF,TGTGCCAGCAGCTTCGGGAGCAATCAGCCCCAGCATTTT
NA,TRBV5-4,NA,TRBJ2-1,CASSLVGDEQFF,TGTGCCAGCAGTTTGGTCGGGGATGAGCAGTTCTTC